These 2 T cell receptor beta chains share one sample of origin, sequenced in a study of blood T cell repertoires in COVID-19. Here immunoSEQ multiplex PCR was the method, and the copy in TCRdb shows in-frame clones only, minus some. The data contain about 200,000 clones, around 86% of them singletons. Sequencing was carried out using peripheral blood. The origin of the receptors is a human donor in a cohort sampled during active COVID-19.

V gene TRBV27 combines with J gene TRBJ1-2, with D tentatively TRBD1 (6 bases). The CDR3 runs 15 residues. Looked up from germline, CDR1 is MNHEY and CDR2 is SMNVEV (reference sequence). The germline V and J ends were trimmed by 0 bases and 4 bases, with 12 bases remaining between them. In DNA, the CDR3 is TGTGCCAGCAGTTTATCACCGGGGGGCCTCTATGGCTACACCTTC. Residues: CASSLSPGGLYGYTF.

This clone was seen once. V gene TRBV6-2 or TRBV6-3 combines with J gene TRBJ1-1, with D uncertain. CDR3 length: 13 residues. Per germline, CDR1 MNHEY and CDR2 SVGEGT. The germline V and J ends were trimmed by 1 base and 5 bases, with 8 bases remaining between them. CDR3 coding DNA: TGTGCCAGCAGTTACTGGGCGGGGACTGAAGCTTTCTTT. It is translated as CASSYWAGTEAFF.